This is a list of T cell receptor beta chains from one sample in a study of CD8 T cells in ankylosing spondylitis. TCRdb itself ran the 5' RACE reads through MiXCR, one entry per CDR3 protein. The sample includes around 340,000 distinct CDR3 sequences, approximately 20% of them seen just once. Sequenced input: blood, either unsorted or a sorted T cell fraction (not recorded which). These TCRs come from a male donor with ankylosing spondylitis or in good health (not recorded which). CDR3s include the opening cysteine and the closing phenylalanine or tryptophan. Fields, in order: clone size, D gene, J gene, V gene, CDR3 DNA, CDR3 protein. A D gene is named only where the DNA matches it firmly. Clone size is stated in some rows and not others, as once, few, many or a class when expanded.

- | TRBD2 | TRBJ2-7 | TRBV28 | TGTGCCAGCAGTTTATCCCAGCGGGGGGTCTACGAGCAGTATTTC | CASSLSQRGVYEQYF
few | - | TRBJ2-5 | TRBV20-1 | TGCAGTGCTAAAACAGATACCCGGTACTTC | CSAKTDTRYF
once | - | TRBJ2-5 | TRBV18 | TGTGCCAGCTCACCACGGGTGGTCCACCAAGAGACCCAGTACTTC | CASSPRVVHQETQYF
few | TRBD2 | TRBJ2-1 | TRBV20-1 | TGCAGTGCTAGAGGGCTAGCGGTGAATGAGCAGTTCTTC | CSARGLAVNEQFF
- | - | TRBJ2-2 | TRBV7-6 | TGTGCCAGCAGCCCATATCGTTCAGGGTATACCGGGGAGCTGTTTTTT | CASSPYRSGYTGELFF
- | - | TRBJ1-2 | TRBV29-1 | TGCAGCGTTGTCGGGGGTTTTAACTATGGCTACACCTTC | CSVVGGFNYGYTF
- | - | TRBJ2-7 | TRBV29-1 | TGCAGCGTTGAAGAAGACGCAGGGAGCTCCTACGAGCAGTACTTC | CSVEEDAGSSYEQYF
few | - | TRBJ2-1 | TRBV7-6 | TGTGCCAGCAGCCACACAGGATCCTACAATGAGCAGTTCTTC | CASSHTGSYNEQFF
- | - | TRBJ2-7 | TRBV7-8 | TGTGCCAGCAGCTCCGCAGGGGTCCACGAGCAGTACTTC | CASSSAGVHEQYF
- | - | TRBJ2-1 | TRBV28 | TGTGCCAGCCTGTACGTGGGATCCCAGTTCTTC | CASLYVGSQFF
- | - | TRBJ2-7 | TRBV7-9 | TGTGCCAGCAGCCCCGGGGACCCTCGGGACGAGCAGTACTTC | CASSPGDPRDEQYF
few | - | TRBJ2-2 | TRBV7-9 | TGTGCCAGCAGCTTAACAAACGGGGAGCTGTTTTTT | CASSLTNGELFF
- | TRBD1 | TRBJ2-1 | TRBV27 | TGTGCCAGCAGTTCCCGGGACAGGGGTTTGCATGAGCAGTTCTTC | CASSSRDRGLHEQFF
few | TRBD1 | TRBJ1-5 | TRBV5-6 | TGTGCCAGCAGCTTGTCGGGGACAGGGGCTCAGCCCCAGCATTTT | CASSLSGTGAQPQHF
few | - | TRBJ2-7 | TRBV7-9 | TGTGCCAGCAGCGACTCCCCGGGTACCCCGTTTTCCGAGCAGTACTTC | CASSDSPGTPFSEQYF
once | - | TRBJ1-6 | TRBV7-6 | TGTGCCAGCGGGGGGGGGGAAGGTTCACCCCTCCACTTT | CASGGGEGSPLHF
few | - | TRBJ1-4 | TRBV11-1 | TGTGCCAGCAGCCCCAGAAGCTCTAGCCGGGACAAAGTCGAAAAACTGTTTTTT | CASSPRSSSRDKVEKLFF
- | - | TRBJ2-1 | TRBV12-3/TRBV12-4 | TGTGCCAGCAGCTCTCAGCCGGGACTGGGCCCGAATGAGCAGTTCTTC | CASSSQPGLGPNEQFF
- | TRBD2 | TRBJ2-7 | TRBV7-9 | TGTGCCAGCAGCTTCGCCGGGACTAGCGGAACCTACGAGCAGTACTTC | CASSFAGTSGTYEQYF
many | - | TRBJ2-7 | TRBV12-3/TRBV12-4 | TGTGCCAGCAGTTCACAGGTCTCCTACGAGCAGTACTTC | CASSSQVSYEQYF
- | - | TRBJ2-2 | TRBV12-3/TRBV12-4 | TGTGCCAGCAGTCGCGACGGGGGGCAGATCGGGGAGCTGTTTTTT | CASSRDGGQIGELFF
few | - | TRBJ2-4 | TRBV11-3 | TGTGCCAGCAGCTCATCTGGACAGTTTCTAGCCAAAAACATTCAGTACTTC | CASSSSGQFLAKNIQYF
- | TRBD2 | TRBJ2-1 | TRBV6-1 | TGTGCCACCACCGGGACTACATACAATGAGCAGTTCTTC | CATTGTTYNEQFF
few | - | TRBJ2-7 | TRBV12-3/TRBV12-4 | TGTGCCAGCAGTTTGGGGCAGGGCGACGAGCAGTACTTC | CASSLGQGDEQYF
- | - | TRBJ1-3 | TRBV2 | TGTGCTTCGACGACGCGCTCTGGAAACACCATATATTTT | CASTTRSGNTIYF
few | - | TRBJ1-2 | TRBV12-3/TRBV12-4 | TGTGCCAGCAGTTTAACGGGATCCCCTGACTATGGCTACACCTTC | CASSLTGSPDYGYTF
- | - | TRBJ2-2 | TRBV10-3 | TGTGCCATCAGTGAGCCCGCGGGGGACAGCACCGGGGAGCTGTTTTTT | CAISEPAGDSTGELFF
- | - | TRBJ1-1 | TRBV10-2 | TGCGCCAGCAGTGAAGGAGGGGAAACTGAAGCTTTCTTT | CASSEGGETEAFF
- | TRBD2 | TRBJ2-1 | TRBV20-1 | TGCAGTGCTGACGCCACCTACCTGGGACTAGCTTACCATGAGCAGTTCTTC | CSADATYLGLAYHEQFF
few | - | TRBJ2-1 | TRBV20-1 | TGCAGTGCTAGAAGGTGGAAGGAGGGCTACAATGAGCAGTTCTTC | CSARRWKEGYNEQFF
- | - | TRBJ2-7 | TRBV6-4 | TGTGCCAGCAGTGACAGGGAGTACGAGCAGTACTTC | CASSDREYEQYF
- | - | TRBJ2-7 | TRBV7-9 | TGTGCCAGCAGCTTAGGTTCTGGGACCTCCTACGAGCAGTACTTC | CASSLGSGTSYEQYF
few | - | TRBJ2-3 | TRBV12-3/TRBV12-4 | TGTGCCAGCAGTTTAGTGGACCCTAGCACAGATACGCAGTATTTT | CASSLVDPSTDTQYF
few | - | TRBJ2-1 | TRBV5-8 | TGTGCCAGCAGCTTACTGGGACCCAAAAATGAGCAGTTCTTC | CASSLLGPKNEQFF
- | TRBD2 | TRBJ2-5 | TRBV5-6 | TGTGCCAGCAGCTCCGGTAGCGGGGGTAGCGAGACCCAGTACTTC | CASSSGSGGSETQYF
few | - | TRBJ1-2 | TRBV5-8 | TGTGCCAGCAGCTCTGGGGGGGATTACAATGGCTACACCTTC | CASSSGGDYNGYTF
- | - | TRBJ2-1 | TRBV20-1 | TGCAGTGCTAGACGTCTCTCCTACAATGAGCAGTTCTTC | CSARRLSYNEQFF
few | - | TRBJ2-3 | TRBV7-9 | TGTGCCAGCAGCACCCGGACTCCCCGCGATACGCAGTATTTT | CASSTRTPRDTQYF
- | - | TRBJ2-3 | TRBV5-1 | TGCGCCAGCAGCCGGATGGTGCCCACAGATACGCAGTATTTT | CASSRMVPTDTQYF
- | - | TRBJ2-7 | TRBV27 | TGTGCCAGCAGTTTTGGGGTCTCGAACGAGCAGTACTTC | CASSFGVSNEQYF
many | - | TRBJ2-2 | TRBV21-1 | TGTGCCAGCAGTGATAACACCGGGGAGCTGTTTTTT | CASSDNTGELFF
- | - | TRBJ2-3 | TRBV6-4 | TGTGCCAGCAGTCACACGAGAGAAGATACGCAGTATTTT | CASSHTREDTQYF
- | TRBD2 | TRBJ2-5 | TRBV13 | TGTGCCAGCAGCTCGGGTAGCGGGGTTGAGACCCAGTACTTC | CASSSGSGVETQYF
- | - | TRBJ2-3 | TRBV11-2 | TGTGCCAGCAGCACCCGGACAGAAGGCACAGATACGCAGTATTTT | CASSTRTEGTDTQYF
few | TRBD2 | TRBJ2-1 | TRBV2 | TGTGCCAGCAGTGATTCTGGCGGGGGGCACTACAATGAGCAGTTCTTC | CASSDSGGGHYNEQFF